The source of this T cell receptor (beta chain) is a study of shared clonotypes between healthy human individuals. Looking at the study overall: The cohort comprised a couple of women and a few men. Their ages spanned 18 to 49 years.

Findings and caveats of the study: The study found roughly 5% of naive CD4 clonotypes shared across several donors.

Produced via immunoSEQ multiplex PCR; TCRdb's table is partial and in-frame only. Of about 2,500,000 clones listed, around 94% are singletons. The donors were adults (healthy and HIV-negative) with no recent acute infections or vaccinations. Note on this clone: Its antigen is currently unknown.

The CDR3 length is 15 residues. Germline V lookup: CDR1 SNHLY, CDR2 FYNNEI. The V end was cut by 4 bases, the J end by 6 bases, with 15 bases between. The genes are TRBV2 and TRBJ2-2; perhaps TRBD2 as D (7 bases). The receptor was isolated from a man aged 18-30 years in good health. The sequenced sample was naive CD4+ T cells sorted from blood. The subset is: CD45RA+ positively selected. The CDR3 sequence: CASSVAGADAGELFF. The CDR3 DNA sequence: TGTGCCAGCAGTGTCGCGGGGGCCGACGCCGGGGAGCTGTTTTTT. Combining the CDR3 with reference TRBV2 and TRBJ2-2 gives the whole variable domain EPEVTQTPSHQVTQMGQEVILRCVPISNHLYFYWYRQILGQKVEFLVSFYNNEISEKSEIFDDQFSVERPDGSNFTLKIRSTKLEDSAMYFCASSVAGADAGELFFGEGSRLTVL.